The 29 T cell receptor beta chains reported below all come from one sample, sequenced in a study of blood T cell repertoires in COVID-19. Profiling relied on immunoSEQ multiplex PCR, and the TCRdb table lists in-frame clones only, not all of them. Of approximately 300,000 clones in the sample, 90% were seen once. Sequencing used PBMCs or T cells enriched from blood (not recorded which). The receptor set was obtained from a woman aged 25 to 45 who had been exposed to COVID-19.

The chain has TRBV29-1 and TRBJ1-5; TRBD1 is a possible D gene (6 bases). The CDR3 is 15 amino acids. CDR1 and CDR2 (germline): SQVTM, ANQGSEA. V lost 2 bases, J lost 0 bases, and 11 bases lay in between. CDR3 region: CSVERGGLSNQPQHF. The CDR3 nucleotides are TGCAGCGTTGAACGGGGGGGGCTTAGCAATCAGCCCCAGCATTTT. Using reference TRBV29-1 and TRBJ1-5 for the parts outside the CDR3, the full variable domain is SAVISQKPSRDICQRGTSLTIQCQVDSQVTMMFWYRQQPGQSLTLIATANQGSEATYESGFVIDKFPISRPNLTFSTLTVSNMSPEDSSIYLCSVERGGLSNQPQHFGDGTRLSIL.

This chain joins TRBV29-1 and TRBJ2-5, with unresolved D. The length of the CDR3 is 10 residues. The germline V gene has CDR1 SQVTM and CDR2 ANQGSEA. V gave up 6 bases and J gave up 10 bases, with 12 bases separating them. The CDR3 sequence is CSVADLNQYF. CDR3 nucleotide sequence: TGCAGCGTCGCCGACTTGAACCAGTACTTC.

The rearrangement links TRBV27 to TRBJ2-2; weak D call: TRBD1 (6 bases). The CDR3 has 12 amino acids. Germline CDR1 reads MNHEY; CDR2 reads SMNVEV (reference sequence). V was cut by 7 bases and J by 5 bases, with 8 bases left in between. The CDR3 DNA reads as TGTGCCAGCAAGAGGGGGACCGGGGAGCTGTTTTTT. It specifies CASKRGTGELFF.

This clone came up once. The chain carries TRBV7-9 and TRBJ1-4; D uncertain. The CDR3 sequence is 13 residues long. Germline V gene lookup returns CDR1 SEHNR and CDR2 FQNEAQ (reference sequence). V lost 4 bases and J lost 5, with 8 bases in between. In DNA, the CDR3 is TGTGCCAGCAGCTGGGCAGAGAATGAAAAACTGTTTTTT. Translation: CASSWAENEKLFF.

V and J are TRBV18 and TRBJ1-1; TRBD1 might be the D (6 bases). Germline values: CDR1 KGHSH, CDR2 LQKENI. The ends were cut back, 4 bases at V and 1 base at J, with 16 bases in the middle. This CDR3 is built from 16 residues. The DNA for the CDR3 is TGTGCCAGCTCACTACACGATTTGACAGGGAACACTGAAGCTTTCTTT. It translates to CASSLHDLTGNTEAFF.

This clone showed up just once. The chain couples TRBV12-5 to TRBJ2-7, with 11 bases identical to TRBD2. Germline lookup yields CDR1 LGHNT and CDR2 FRNRAP. The CDR3 is made up of 17 amino acids. The ends lost 2 bases at V and 2 bases at J; junction bases unmatched: 8. The DNA for the CDR3 is TGTGCTAGTGGTTTGTTCCCTCAGACTAGCGGGACCTACGAGCAGTACTTC. It encodes CASGLFPQTSGTYEQYF.

This sequence joins TRBV27 and TRBJ2-2; TRBD2 matches 12 bases. The germline V gene encodes CDR1 MNHEY and CDR2 SMNVEV (reference sequence). Trimming removed 5 bases from V and 5 bases from J; junction bases left unmatched: 6. This CDR3 spans 16 amino acids. CDR3 sequence: CASSPLAGGPTGELFF. Written as DNA, the CDR3 is TGTGCCAGCAGTCCCCTAGCGGGGGGGCCGACCGGGGAGCTGTTTTTT.

The V gene is TRBV21-1, the J gene TRBJ1-1; the DNA was not compared with TRBD1, the D call given in the table. TRBV21-1 constitutes a pseudogene. This CDR3 is 15 amino acids long. This CDR3 is CASSKAGPMNTEAFF. CDR3 nucleotides: TGTGCCAGCAGCAAAGCGGGCCCCATGAACACTGAAGCTTTCTTT.

This chain connects TRBV6-1 to TRBJ2-5; no clear D gene. Germline assignment: CDR1 MNHNS and CDR2 SASEGT. The germline V and J ends were trimmed by 4 bases and 4 bases, with 19 bases remaining between them. The CDR3 runs 16 residues. CDR3 DNA sequence: TGTGCCAGCAGTGCGCGGTACTCAATTTTCAGAGAGACCCAGTACTTC. Translation: CASSARYSIFRETQYF.

V is TRBV20-1 and J is TRBJ1-1; the D gene is possibly TRBD1 (5 bases). The CDR3 spans 11 residues. Germline assignment: CDR1 DFQATT and CDR2 SNEGSKA (reference sequence). The CDR3 DNA reads TGCATAACTGTGGGGGGGACTGAAGCTTTCTTT. Amino acid sequence: CITVGGTEAFF.

The V gene is TRBV7-8, the J gene TRBJ1-2; 9 bases align to TRBD1. Unmatched junction bases numbered 13, after V lost 5 bases and J lost 0 bases. The CDR3 sequence is 18 residues long. Looked up from germline, CDR1 is SGHVS and CDR2 is FQNEAQ. The DNA of the CDR3 is TGTGCCAGCAGCCAGAGGTTCGGACAGGGGCCGCCTAACTATGGCTACACCTTC. Translating gives CASSQRFGQGPPNYGYTF.

V usage is TRBV29-1 and J usage is TRBJ2-3, with 11 bases aligning to TRBD2. Germline V lookup: CDR1 SQVTM, CDR2 ANQGSEA. Losses at the gene ends were 1 base for V and 3 bases for J; bases not matched to a gene: 6. CDR3 length: 16 residues. CDR3 coding DNA: TGCAGCGTTGAAGTGTGGACTAGCGGGTTGACAGATACGCAGTATTTT. It codes for CSVEVWTSGLTDTQYF.

This chain connects TRBV6-5 to TRBJ1-2; D remains ambiguous. V was shortened by 8 bases and J by 4 bases, with 11 bases between the two germline ends. The CDR3 consists of 12 residues. The germline gives CDR1 MNHEY, CDR2 SVGAGI. This CDR3 reads CASSAAPYGYTF. The CDR3 region has the DNA TGTGCCAGCTCGGCGGCGCCCTATGGCTACACCTTC.

The chain employs TRBV5-1 and TRBJ1-1; 7 nucleotides align to TRBD1. Germline V gene sequence: CDR1 SGHRS, CDR2 YFSETQ. V shed 0 bases and J 1 base; nucleotides not matched to a gene: 3. The CDR3 extends over 15 amino acids. CDR3 sequence (DNA): TGCGCCAGCAGCTTGGTGTCAGGGGGGAACACTGAAGCTTTCTTT. Amino acid sequence: CASSLVSGGNTEAFF.

This chain connects TRBV4-1 to TRBJ1-2, with D possibly matching TRBD1 (6 bases). V gave up 0 bases and J gave up 8 bases, with 16 bases separating them. Looked up from germline, CDR1 is MGHRA and CDR2 is YSYEKL. The CDR3 length is 15 residues. The CDR3 region is CASSQDSTGLGGYTF. Written as DNA, the CDR3 is TGCGCCAGCAGCCAAGATTCGACAGGCCTCGGGGGCTACACCTTC.

This chain joins TRBV3-1 (or the pseudogene TRBV3-2) and TRBJ1-1; 7 bases are a match to TRBD1. The CDR3 extends over 16 amino acids. CDR1 is LGHDT and CDR2 is YNNKEL in the germline V gene (reference sequence). Trimming at V came to 4 bases and at J to 4 bases, leaving 12 bases not matched to a gene. This CDR3 reads CASSPPFRGEVTEAFF. DNA for the CDR3: TGTGCCAGCAGCCCACCTTTCAGGGGGGAGGTCACTGAAGCTTTCTTT.

This clone was picked up a small number of times. The rearrangement links TRBV6-5 to TRBJ1-5, with D unclear. Per germline, CDR1 MNHEY and CDR2 SVGAGI. The V end was cut by 7 bases, the J end by 1 base, with 14 bases between. There are 15 residues in the CDR3. The CDR3 reads CASTPGLTSNQPQHF. CDR3 DNA sequence: TGTGCCAGCACCCCTGGACTGACGAGCAATCAGCCCCAGCATTTT.

The J gene is TRBJ1-2, the V gene TRBV11-2; 11 bases align to TRBD1. The germline V gene encodes CDR1 SGHAT and CDR2 FQNNGV. The CDR3 extends over 16 amino acids. V lost 4 bases and J lost 2; bases outside the gene matches: 6. The CDR3 is CASSSRGTGGNYGYTF. The CDR3 DNA follows: TGTGCCAGCAGCTCTCGTGGGACAGGGGGGAACTATGGCTACACCTTC.

This clone was counted a single time. The chain combines TRBV9 with TRBJ1-4, with D maybe TRBD1 (5 bases). Trimming pared 3 bases from V and 8 bases from J, leaving 20 bases between. The CDR3 extends over 16 amino acids. Germline V lookup: CDR1 SGDLS, CDR2 YYNGEE. The CDR3 DNA reads as TGTGCCAGCAGCGAAAGTGGAGCACCAGGGCCCGAAAAACTGTTTTTT. Translated, it gives CASSESGAPGPEKLFF.

The V gene is TRBV5-1, the J gene TRBJ1-2, with D hard to call. Per the germline V gene, CDR1 is SGHRS and CDR2 is YFSETQ. The ends were cut back, 0 bases at V and 3 bases at J, with 15 bases in the middle. This CDR3 is built from 16 residues. The CDR3 region is CASSLGFFGKDYGYTF. In DNA form, the CDR3 reads TGCGCCAGCAGCTTGGGGTTTTTCGGGAAAGACTATGGCTACACCTTC.

The chain joins TRBV3-1 (or the pseudogene TRBV3-2) to TRBJ2-7, with 7 bases identical to TRBD2. V was pared by 1 base and J by 7 bases, with 10 bases of the junction left unmatched. The CDR3 runs 15 residues. Per the germline V gene, CDR1 is LGHDT and CDR2 is YNNKEL (reference sequence). Here the CDR3 reads CASSQAWGGRGEQYF. The CDR3 DNA follows: TGTGCCAGCAGCCAAGCATGGGGGGGTAGGGGAGAGCAGTACTTC.

This chain connects TRBV2 to TRBJ1-5; TRBD1 matches at 8 bases. With V trimmed by 7 bases and J by 1 base, 9 bases remained unmatched. This CDR3 region has 16 residues. The germline V gene has CDR1 SNHLY and CDR2 FYNNEI. CDR3 coding DNA: TGTGCCAGCAATTGGGGCAGGGGGCCGAGCAATCAGCCCCAGCATTTT. It yields the protein CASNWGRGPSNQPQHF.

The chain uses TRBV29-1 and TRBJ2-2, with 8 bases aligning to TRBD2. Germline values: CDR1 SQVTM, CDR2 ANQGSEA. The V gene end was trimmed by 7 bases and the J gene end by 0 bases; junction bases not matched to a gene: 10. The CDR3 contains 16 residues. The CDR3 spells CSAIVAGIANTGELFF. The CDR3, as DNA: TGCAGCGCTATCGTAGCGGGGATCGCGAACACCGGGGAGCTGTTTTTT.

The chain links TRBV27 to TRBJ2-3; D possibly corresponds to TRBD1 (6 bases). Germline V CDR1 and CDR2: MNHEY, SMNVEV (reference sequence). The V end was cut by 5 bases, the J end by 6 bases, with 9 bases between. The CDR3 sequence is 12 residues long. This CDR3 is CASSPTGDTQYF. The CDR3, as DNA: TGTGCCAGCAGTCCAACAGGGGATACGCAGTATTTT.

V is TRBV28 and J is TRBJ2-3, with 8 nucleotides matching TRBD1. The CDR3 runs 15 residues. After removal of 5 bases from V and 1 base from J, the junction contained 5 bases not matched to a gene. Per the germline V gene, CDR1 is MDHEN and CDR2 is SYDVKM. CDR3 nucleotide sequence: TGTGCCAGCAGTCACGCAGGGGGCCGCACAGATACGCAGTATTTT. Its protein is CASSHAGGRTDTQYF.

This sequence joins TRBV6-5 and TRBJ1-1; the D gene is possibly TRBD1 (5 bases). Trimming removed 6 bases at V and 8 bases at J, with 10 bases between. The CDR3 has 11 residues. Germline assignment: CDR1 MNHEY and CDR2 SVGAGI. The CDR3 loop reads CASRMEGEAFF. DNA of the CDR3: TGTGCCAGCAGAATGGAGGGGGAAGCTTTCTTT.

This clone was seen once. J is TRBJ2-7 and V is TRBV4-1; 7 nucleotides align to TRBD1. There are 15 residues in the CDR3. Losses at the gene ends were 2 bases for V and 4 bases for J; bases not matched to a gene: 8. CDR1 MGHRA and CDR2 YSYEKL come from the germline V gene. This CDR3 reads CASSQSGTAEYEQYF. CDR3 sequence (DNA): TGCGCCAGCAGCCAATCCGGGACAGCAGAGTACGAGCAGTACTTC.

The chain carries TRBV5-1 and TRBJ1-2, with a tentative D call TRBD1 (5 bases). Germline CDR1 SGHRS, CDR2 YFSETQ. This CDR3 is built from 15 residues. The V end lost 5 bases, the J end lost 5 bases, and 19 bases lay between the germline ends. CDR3 sequence: CASRRGEGGKYGYTF. In DNA, the CDR3 is TGCGCCAGCAGGAGGGGAGAGGGAGGGAAGTATGGCTACACCTTC.

This chain links TRBV2 with TRBJ1-1; D is uncertain. Trimming removed 0 bases from V and 10 bases from J, with 12 bases in between. CDR3 size: 13 residues. Per germline, CDR1 SNHLY and CDR2 FYNNEI. The CDR3 coding sequence is TGTGCCAGCAGTGAAGCGGGGAGGGTCGGAGCTTTCTTT. Residues: CASSEAGRVGAFF.